The rows below give T cell receptor beta chains drawn from one sample of a study of blood T cell repertoires in COVID-19. TCRdb's table, derived via immunoSEQ multiplex PCR, lists solely in-frame clones and lacks some. The table lists fewer than 200,000 clones, about four fifths of them singletons. The material sequenced was PBMCs or T cells enriched from blood (not recorded which). The receptors originated from a woman younger than 45 who had been exposed to COVID-19. CDR3s include the opening cysteine and the closing phenylalanine or tryptophan. D genes are given only for firm matches. Some rows mark clone size as missing; the rest say once, few, many or name a class of expanded clone.

d_call cdr3_length j_call clone_size v_call cdr3_aa cdr3_nt
TRBD1 14 TRBJ2-7 . TRBV7-9 CASSFSDRAHEQYF TGTGCCAGCAGCTTTTCGGACAGGGCCCACGAGCAGTACTTC
. 14 TRBJ2-5 . TRBV13 CASSFSRVGETQYF TGTGCCAGCAGCTTTTCGAGGGTGGGGGAGACCCAGTACTTC
TRBD1 15 TRBJ2-3 . TRBV5-1 CASSSPGQLTDTQYF TGCGCCAGCAGCTCTCCGGGACAGCTCACAGATACGCAGTATTTT
TRBD1 13 TRBJ1-6 few TRBV5-1 CASSSQGDSPLHF TGCGCCAGCAGCTCACAGGGGGATTCACCCCTCCACTTT
. 14 TRBJ1-4 . TRBV2 CASRSDSFGEKLFF TGTGCCAGCAGGTCGGACAGCTTCGGGGAAAAACTGTTTTTT
. 15 TRBJ2-7 medium-sized TRBV2 CASSGRPMSSYEQYF TGTGCCAGCAGTGGGAGACCGATGAGCTCCTACGAGCAGTACTTC
. 15 TRBJ1-2 . TRBV19 CASSWQGNSPYGYTF TGTGCCAGTAGTTGGCAGGGGAATAGTCCCTATGGCTACACCTTC
. 15 TRBJ1-2 . TRBV7-9 CASSPRDKRVGGYTF TGTGCCAGCAGCCCCCGGGACAAGAGGGTGGGTGGCTACACCTTC
. 11 TRBJ1-4 . TRBV3-1/TRBV3-2 CASRRNEKLFF TGTGCCAGCAGACGGAATGAAAAACTGTTTTTT
TRBD1 15 TRBJ2-7 . TRBV5-1 CASSPRTGATYEQYF TGCGCCAGCAGCCCGCGGACAGGGGCTACCTACGAGCAGTACTTC
TRBD1 16 TRBJ1-5 . TRBV2 CASSYLQGSTNQPQHF TGTGCCAGCAGTTACCTACAGGGGTCAACCAATCAGCCCCAGCATTTT
TRBD1 11 TRBJ1-1 . TRBV6-2/TRBV6-3 CASSYQGGAFF TGTGCCAGCAGTTACCAGGGGGGAGCTTTCTTT
TRBD2 15 TRBJ2-3 . TRBV3-1/TRBV3-2 CASSPSGGGTDTQYF TGTGCCAGCAGCCCGAGCGGGGGGGGCACAGATACGCAGTATTTT
TRBD1 14 TRBJ1-5 . TRBV19 CASSTRTGGQPQHF TGTGCCAGTAGTACCCGGACAGGGGGCCAGCCCCAGCATTTT
TRBD1 14 TRBJ1-5 once TRBV2 CASSGDRGYQPQHF TGTGCCAGCAGTGGGGACAGGGGATACCAGCCCCAGCATTTT
TRBD1 14 TRBJ1-4 . TRBV19 CASTDRQGGWKLFF TGTGCCAGTACCGACAGACAGGGGGGATGGAAACTGTTTTTT
. 13 TRBJ1-2 once TRBV10-3 CAISLGDKYGYTF TGTGCCATCAGTTTAGGGGATAAATATGGCTACACCTTC
TRBD1 14 TRBJ1-6 . TRBV7-2 CASSFWDSNSPLHF TGTGCCAGCAGCTTCTGGGACAGTAATTCACCCCTCCACTTT
. 16 TRBJ2-1 once TRBV7-8 CASSSPRGGTYNEQFF TGTGCCAGCAGCAGTCCGAGGGGGGGGACCTACAATGAGCAGTTCTTC
. 13 TRBJ2-7 . TRBV12-3/TRBV12-4 CASSLGVSYEQYF TGTGCCAGCAGTCTCGGGGTCTCCTACGAGCAGTACTTC
. 14 TRBJ1-1 . TRBV19 CASSPGGVNTEAFF TGTGCCAGTAGTCCCGGAGGGGTGAACACTGAAGCTTTCTTT
. 11 TRBJ2-7 . TRBV24-1 CATSDGYEQYF TGTGCCACCAGTGACGGCTACGAGCAGTACTTC
TRBD2 15 TRBJ2-7 . TRBV4-1 CASSQASGGLYEQYF TGCGCCAGCAGCCAAGCCAGCGGGGGTCTTTACGAGCAGTACTTC
TRBD1 15 TRBJ1-2 once TRBV7-9 CASSLTGQGLYGYTF TGTGCCAGCAGCTTAACGGGACAGGGGCTGTATGGCTACACCTTC
. 13 TRBJ2-7 . TRBV7-2 CASSFADWYEQYF TGTGCCAGCAGCTTTGCCGACTGGTACGAGCAGTACTTC
TRBD1 15 TRBJ1-1 many TRBV10-3 CAINPSGTGNTEAFF TGTGCCATCAATCCATCCGGGACAGGGAACACTGAAGCTTTCTTT
TRBD1 15 TRBJ2-5 . TRBV2 CASRATGGSGETQYF TGTGCCAGCAGGGCAACAGGGGGCTCGGGAGAGACCCAGTACTTC
. 15 TRBJ2-1 . TRBV7-2 CASSLAGGPYNEQFF TGTGCCAGCAGCTTAGCGGGCGGGCCCTACAATGAGCAGTTCTTC
TRBD2 15 TRBJ2-3 . TRBV10-1 CASSETRGSTDTQYF TGCGCCAGCAGTGAGACGCGGGGGAGCACAGATACGCAGTATTTT
TRBD1 16 TRBJ1-4 . TRBV29-1 CSVRTGDVATNEKLFF TGCAGCGTGCGGACAGGGGACGTTGCAACTAATGAAAAACTGTTTTTT
. 14 TRBJ1-5 once TRBV15 CATTPGYSNQPQHF TGTGCCACCACCCCAGGGTATAGCAATCAGCCCCAGCATTTT
TRBD1 15 TRBJ1-4 . TRBV4-1 CASSHGQGENEKLFF TGCGCCAGCAGCCATGGACAGGGGGAGAATGAAAAACTGTTTTTT
TRBD2 13 TRBJ2-1 . TRBV20-1 CSASLAGGNEQFF TGCAGTGCTAGTCTAGCGGGGGGGAATGAGCAGTTCTTC
TRBD1 16 TRBJ2-3 . TRBV7-9 CASSFGRDRAQGTQYF TGTGCCAGCAGCTTCGGCCGGGACAGGGCACAGGGAACGCAGTATTTT
. 12 TRBJ1-5 . TRBV6-2/TRBV6-3 CASSSSPEPQHF TGTGCCAGCAGTTCGAGCCCGGAGCCCCAGCATTTT
. 14 TRBJ1-2 . TRBV27 CASSLRQVGYGYTF TGTGCCAGCAGTTTAAGACAGGTTGGCTATGGCTACACCTTC
TRBD1 14 TRBJ1-2 . TRBV19 CASSIDRGLYGYTF TGTGCCAGTAGTATCGACAGGGGGCTCTATGGCTACACCTTC
TRBD2 13 TRBJ2-7 . TRBV7-2 CASGRGASYEQYF TGTGCCAGCGGGCGGGGGGCTTCCTACGAGCAGTACTTC
. 14 TRBJ1-2 . TRBV7-2 CASSPADYRGGYTF TGTGCCAGCAGCCCAGCCGATTATAGAGGCGGCTACACCTTC
. 15 TRBJ1-2 . TRBV3-1/TRBV3-2 CASSPVGGLNYGYTF TGTGCCAGCAGCCCAGTCGGAGGGTTAAACTATGGCTACACCTTC
. 16 TRBJ2-3 few TRBV11-2 CASSLGTVGFTDTQYF TGTGCCAGCAGCTTAGGGACAGTGGGTTTCACAGATACGCAGTATTTT
. 13 TRBJ2-3 . TRBV6-5 CASSSDGGDTQYF TGTGCCAGCAGCTCGGACGGGGGAGATACGCAGTATTTT
TRBD1 16 TRBJ2-7 . TRBV4-1 CASSQDVPQGWDEQYF TGCGCCAGCAGCCAAGACGTACCACAGGGGTGGGACGAGCAGTACTTC
. 15 TRBJ1-4 . TRBV6-6 CASSYPGDLGEKLFF TGTGCCAGCAGCTACCCAGGTGATTTGGGTGAAAAACTGTTTTTT
TRBD2 17 TRBJ2-1 . TRBV29-1 CSVSGTSGEESYNEQFF TGCAGCGTCTCCGGGACTAGCGGGGAAGAGTCCTACAATGAGCAGTTCTTC
TRBD1 17 TRBJ1-1 . TRBV5-1 CASSLGQGALMDTEAFF TGCGCCAGCAGCTTAGGACAGGGGGCGCTTATGGACACTGAAGCTTTCTTT
. 14 TRBJ1-1 . TRBV27 CASSYSPGGTEAFF TGTGCCAGCAGTTACTCCCCGGGTGGCACTGAAGCTTTCTTT
TRBD1 16 TRBJ2-2 . TRBV7-9 CASSSWDSTNTGELFF TGTGCCAGCAGCTCCTGGGACAGTACGAACACCGGGGAGCTGTTTTTT
. 14 TRBJ1-2 few TRBV5-5 CASTVTVSNYGYTF TGTGCCAGCACCGTGACAGTTTCTAACTATGGCTACACCTTC